The source of this TCR beta chain is a study of blood T cells in healthy people across ages. The study's findings and limits: Long-lived and aged donors differed, with more naive CD4+ cells and higher diversity in the long-lived.

The CDR3 runs to 15 residues. Per germline, CDR1 SGHRS and CDR2 YFSETQ. After removal of 4 bases from V and 8 bases from J, the junction contained 12 bases not matched to a gene. For this clonotype: Its antigen is currently unknown.

Together with a sample-barcoded 5' primer, a J-beta primer mix was included in a second PCR lasting about 7 to 11 cycles. A template-switch adaptor containing 12 random nucleotides labeled each cDNA molecule. Via MiXCR, TCRdb re-called the 5' RACE reads, giving one row per CDR3 protein. Of over 1,200,000 distinct CDR3 sequences listed, 59% are singletons. This TCR came from a man aged 18 to 30 in good health. Sequenced: blood. The chain carries TRBV5-1 and TRBJ2-1; 7 bases map to TRBD1. CDR3 protein: CASSRQGPPRDEQFF. CDR3 DNA sequence: TGCGCCAGCAGCAGACAGGGCCCCCCGAGGGATGAGCAGTTCTTC.